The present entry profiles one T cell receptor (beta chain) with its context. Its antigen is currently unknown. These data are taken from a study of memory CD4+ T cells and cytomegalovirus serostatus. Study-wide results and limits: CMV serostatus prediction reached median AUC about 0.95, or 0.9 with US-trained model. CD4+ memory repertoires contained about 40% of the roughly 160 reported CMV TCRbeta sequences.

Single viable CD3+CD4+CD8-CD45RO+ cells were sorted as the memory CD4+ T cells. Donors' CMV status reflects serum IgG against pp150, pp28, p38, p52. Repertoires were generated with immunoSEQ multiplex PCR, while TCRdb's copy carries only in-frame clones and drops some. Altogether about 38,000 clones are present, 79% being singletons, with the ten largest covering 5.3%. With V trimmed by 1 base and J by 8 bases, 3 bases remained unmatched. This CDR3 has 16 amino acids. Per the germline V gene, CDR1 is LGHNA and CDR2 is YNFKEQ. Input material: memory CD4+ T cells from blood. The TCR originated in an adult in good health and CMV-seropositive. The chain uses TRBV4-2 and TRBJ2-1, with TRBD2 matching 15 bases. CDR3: CASSQAGTSGGYEQFF. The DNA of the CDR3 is TGTGCCAGCAGCCAAGCAGGGACTAGCGGGGGGTATGAGCAGTTCTTC.